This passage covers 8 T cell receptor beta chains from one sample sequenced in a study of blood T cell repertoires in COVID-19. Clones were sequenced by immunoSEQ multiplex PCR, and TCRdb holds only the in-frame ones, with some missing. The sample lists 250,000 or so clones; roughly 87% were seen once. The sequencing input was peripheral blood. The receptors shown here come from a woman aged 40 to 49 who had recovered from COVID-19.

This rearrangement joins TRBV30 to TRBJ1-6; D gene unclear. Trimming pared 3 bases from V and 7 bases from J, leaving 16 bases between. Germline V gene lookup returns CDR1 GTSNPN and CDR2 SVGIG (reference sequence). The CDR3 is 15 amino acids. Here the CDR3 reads CAWSPGPRANSPLHF. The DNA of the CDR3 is TGTGCCTGGAGCCCGGGTCCGAGGGCGAATTCACCCCTCCACTTT.

The CDR3 spells CSVERRGQTMNTEAFF. Here the CDR3 DNA reads TGCAGCGTTGAACGACGAGGACAGACCATGAACACTGAAGCTTTCTTT. J is TRBJ1-1 and V is TRBV29-1; weak D call: TRBD1 (6 bases). The CDR3 covers 16 residues. In germline, CDR1 is SQVTM, CDR2 ANQGSEA. V was pared by 2 bases and J by 0 bases, with 16 bases between.

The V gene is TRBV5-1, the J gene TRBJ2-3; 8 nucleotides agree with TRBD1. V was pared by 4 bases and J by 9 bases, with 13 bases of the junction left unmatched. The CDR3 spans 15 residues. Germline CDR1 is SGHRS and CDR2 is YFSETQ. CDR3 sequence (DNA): TGCGCCAGCAGCAGGACAGGGATCGGCCCAGGGACGCAGTATTTT. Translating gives CASSRTGIGPGTQYF.

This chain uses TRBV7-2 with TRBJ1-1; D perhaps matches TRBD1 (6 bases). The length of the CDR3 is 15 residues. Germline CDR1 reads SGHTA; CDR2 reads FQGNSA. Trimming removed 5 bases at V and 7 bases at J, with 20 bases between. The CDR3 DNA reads TGTGCCAGCAGCCCGAGAACACAGGGTATGGGTGAAGCTTTCTTT. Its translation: CASSPRTQGMGEAFF.

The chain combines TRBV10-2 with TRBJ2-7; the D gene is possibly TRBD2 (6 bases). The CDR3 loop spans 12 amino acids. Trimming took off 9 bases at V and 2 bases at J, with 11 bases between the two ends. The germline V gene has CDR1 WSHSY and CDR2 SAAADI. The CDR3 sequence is CASKEGPYEQYV. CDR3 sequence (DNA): TGCGCCAGTAAGGAGGGGCCCTACGAGCAGTACGTC.

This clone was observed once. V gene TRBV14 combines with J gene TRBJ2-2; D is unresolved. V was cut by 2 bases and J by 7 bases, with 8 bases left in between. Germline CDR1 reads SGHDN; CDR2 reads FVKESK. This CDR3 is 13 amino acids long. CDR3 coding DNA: TGTGCCAGCAGCCAAACTCACGGCGGGGAGCTGTTTTTT. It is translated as CASSQTHGGELFF.

The CDR3 coding sequence is TGTGCCACCAGCAGGGCTTGGGCTAGCGGGAAGATTAGCACAGATACGCAGTATTTT. Its translation is CATSRAWASGKISTDTQYF. This chain uses TRBV15 with TRBJ2-3; 9 bases line up with TRBD2. The CDR3 extends over 19 amino acids. Germline-derived CDR1 and CDR2 are LNHNV and YYDKDF (reference sequence). V was clipped by 3 bases and J by 0 bases; unmatched bases: 13.

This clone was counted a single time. CDR3 region: CASSRSGGLETQYF. The CDR3 nucleotides read TGCGCCAGCAGCCGTAGCGGGGGGCTAGAGACCCAGTACTTC. The J gene is TRBJ2-5, the V gene TRBV5-1, with 10 nucleotides matching TRBD2. Germline V gene data show CDR1 as SGHRS and CDR2 as YFSETQ. There are 14 residues in the CDR3. V lost 4 bases and J lost 4; bases outside the gene matches: 4.